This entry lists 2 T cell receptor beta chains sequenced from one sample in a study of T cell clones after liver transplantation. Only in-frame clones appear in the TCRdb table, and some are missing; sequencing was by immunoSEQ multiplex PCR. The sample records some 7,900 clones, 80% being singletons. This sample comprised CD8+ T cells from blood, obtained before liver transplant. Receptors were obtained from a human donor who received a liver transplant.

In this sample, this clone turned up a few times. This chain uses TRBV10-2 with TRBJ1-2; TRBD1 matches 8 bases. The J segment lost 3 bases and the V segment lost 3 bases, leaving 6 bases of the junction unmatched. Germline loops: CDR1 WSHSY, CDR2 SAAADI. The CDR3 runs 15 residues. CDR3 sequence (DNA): TGCGCCAGCAGTGATAAGGTGGGACAGGACTATGGCTACACCTTC. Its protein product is CASSDKVGQDYGYTF.

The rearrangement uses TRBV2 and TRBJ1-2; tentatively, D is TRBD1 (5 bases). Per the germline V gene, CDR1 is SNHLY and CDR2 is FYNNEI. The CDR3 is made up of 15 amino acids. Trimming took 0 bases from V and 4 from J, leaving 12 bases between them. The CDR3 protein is CASSEALGTLYGYTF. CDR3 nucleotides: TGTGCCAGCAGTGAAGCTTTGGGGACTCTCTATGGCTACACCTTC.